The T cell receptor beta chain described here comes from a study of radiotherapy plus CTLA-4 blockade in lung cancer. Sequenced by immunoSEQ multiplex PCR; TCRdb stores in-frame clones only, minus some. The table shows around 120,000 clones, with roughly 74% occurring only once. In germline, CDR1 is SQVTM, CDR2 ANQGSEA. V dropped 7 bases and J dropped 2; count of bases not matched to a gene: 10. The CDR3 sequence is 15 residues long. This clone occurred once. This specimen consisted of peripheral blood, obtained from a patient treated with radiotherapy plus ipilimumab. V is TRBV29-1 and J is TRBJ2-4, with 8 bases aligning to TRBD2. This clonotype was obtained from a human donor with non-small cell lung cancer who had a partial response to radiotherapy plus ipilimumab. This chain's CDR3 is CSATKGGGTKNIQYF. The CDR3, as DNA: TGCAGCGCCACAAAGGGCGGGGGGACCAAAAACATTCAGTACTTC.